A selection of T cell receptor beta chains follows, all from one sample in a study of regulatory T cells in long-lasting Graves disease. Each CDR3 protein gets one entry after TCRdb re-called the multiplex PCR reads with MiXCR. There are approximately 440,000 distinct CDR3 sequences in the sample; around 15% occur only once, and 9.5% to 15% lies in the top ten. These sequences were also reported in another study, on T cells in Graves' hyperthyroidism and ophthalmopathy.

Here the sequenced sample was peripheral blood mononuclear cells (PBMCs), taken at new diagnosis, from a patient treated with antithyroid drugs. The receptors here all came from a man aged 40-49 years with Graves disease. Each CDR3 is given with its conserved first and last residue. Rows give clone size only sometimes, using once, few, many, or a class for an expanded clone.

TRBJ2-1 | - | TRBV29-1 | CSADLLAGINEQFF
TRBJ2-5 | few | TRBV5-6 | CASSGRVSLLQETQYF
TRBJ2-1 | few | TRBV27 | CASSWTGGYNEQFF
TRBJ2-7 | once | TRBV10-3 | CAISVFDRANEQYF
TRBJ2-5 | - | TRBV5-1 | CASSLVRIQETQYF
TRBJ2-7 | many | TRBV12-3/TRBV12-4 | CASSPRGHDEQYF
TRBJ1-2 | many | TRBV15 | CATSRAGTGGNYGYTF
TRBJ2-7 | many | TRBV28 | CASTTSGSYEQYF
TRBJ2-5 | few | TRBV4-1 | CASSQAGTQETQYF
TRBJ2-7 | many | TRBV5-8 | CASSGAGKNEQYF
TRBJ2-2 | - | TRBV24-1 | CATSDTTPGELFF
TRBJ2-3 | many | TRBV20-1 | CSAVTSGSTDTQYF
TRBJ2-1 | many | TRBV7-9 | CASSLAATEQFF
TRBJ1-3 | few | TRBV7-7 | CASSPSGIGNTIYF
TRBJ2-1 | - | TRBV9 | CASSPIGRAGRQGYEQFF
TRBJ2-7 | many | TRBV30 | CAWTSGSYEQYF
TRBJ2-2 | many | TRBV27 | CASSLNTGLIGTGELFF
TRBJ2-4 | - | TRBV11-2 | CASSLDMDSLLLAKNIQYF
TRBJ2-3 | few | TRBV11-3 | CASSQERGRDTQYF
TRBJ1-3 | - | TRBV6-2/TRBV6-3 | CASSYSMGAAGNTIYF
TRBJ2-2 | few | TRBV12-3/TRBV12-4 | CASSYRGGTGELFF
TRBJ1-6 | many | TRBV28 | CASRRTGYNSPLHF
TRBJ1-6 | few | TRBV12-3/TRBV12-4 | CASSSGQLEKDSPLHF
TRBJ2-6 | - | TRBV29-1 | CSVSLVGGANVLTF
TRBJ2-7 | - | TRBV20-1 | CSASPSGRYEQYF
TRBJ2-3 | many | TRBV18 | CASSPLQVISTDTQYF
TRBJ2-2 | many | TRBV28 | CASIGGTGELFF
TRBJ1-1 | many | TRBV18 | CASSPEGLYTEAFF
TRBJ1-5 | - | TRBV29-1 | CSVADGGNQPQHF
TRBJ1-2 | many | TRBV2 | CASSPGTGVGYTF
TRBJ2-7 | few | TRBV2 | CASSETGFYEQYF
TRBJ1-3 | - | TRBV11-1 | CASTFSKGSGNTIYF
TRBJ2-7 | many | TRBV20-1 | CSAPNPGQGGDEQYF
TRBJ2-5 | many | TRBV12-5 | CASGLVAGSYQETQYF
TRBJ2-1 | - | TRBV9 | CASSVAPSVEQFF
TRBJ2-3 | many | TRBV7-8 | CASSLAARTDTQYF
TRBJ2-7 | many | TRBV5-1 | CASSATPGAYEQYF
TRBJ2-5 | many | TRBV6-2/TRBV6-3 | CASSYRAGGGETQYF
TRBJ2-5 | - | TRBV10-2 | CASKQAGETQYF
TRBJ1-1 | - | TRBV20-1 | CSARRTGDTEAFF
TRBJ2-7 | few | TRBV9 | CASSLGLAGTRENGFYYEQYF
TRBJ2-1 | many | TRBV3-1 | CASSQEEAGPSNEQFF